These T cell receptor beta chains were read from a single sample in a study of blood T cell repertoires in COVID-19. Assay used: immunoSEQ multiplex PCR; TCRdb lists only in-frame clones, some missing. The table shows approximately 100,000 clones, with roughly 90% occurring only once. Source material: peripheral blood. The receptors stem from a woman aged 55-70 years with acute or convalescent COVID-19. The CDR3 runs from the conserved cysteine through the conserved F or W. Size is omitted from some rows. Given values are once, few, many or a class for expanded clones.

cdr3_aa: CASSQDPGGPNTGELFF
cdr3_length: 17
j_call: TRBJ2-2
clone_size: few
v_call: TRBV4-1

cdr3_aa: CASSGPVQNTEAFF
cdr3_length: 14
j_call: TRBJ1-1
clone_size: once
v_call: TRBV2

cdr3_aa: CASNREGGNQPQHF
cdr3_length: 14
j_call: TRBJ1-5
clone_size: -
v_call: TRBV28

cdr3_aa: CAWSVRGGILAKNIQYF
cdr3_length: 17
j_call: TRBJ2-4
clone_size: -
v_call: TRBV30

cdr3_aa: CASSYSEVGETQYF
cdr3_length: 14
j_call: TRBJ2-5
clone_size: few
v_call: TRBV6-5

cdr3_aa: CASRKTGTHYGYTF
cdr3_length: 14
j_call: TRBJ1-2
clone_size: -
v_call: TRBV10-2

cdr3_aa: CASSSTSGNTGELFF
cdr3_length: 15
j_call: TRBJ2-2
clone_size: -
v_call: TRBV11-3

cdr3_aa: CASSQDSGNTIYF
cdr3_length: 13
j_call: TRBJ1-3
clone_size: -
v_call: TRBV5-1

cdr3_aa: CASSQEGLAGHF
cdr3_length: 12
j_call: TRBJ2-3
clone_size: -
v_call: TRBV3-1/TRBV3-2

cdr3_aa: CASRTSGALGSGEQYF
cdr3_length: 16
j_call: TRBJ2-7
clone_size: -
v_call: TRBV7-2

cdr3_aa: CASTLGGGTGSYGYTF
cdr3_length: 16
j_call: TRBJ1-2
clone_size: once
v_call: TRBV9

cdr3_aa: CASSFWSGGRNEQFF
cdr3_length: 15
j_call: TRBJ2-1
clone_size: -
v_call: TRBV27